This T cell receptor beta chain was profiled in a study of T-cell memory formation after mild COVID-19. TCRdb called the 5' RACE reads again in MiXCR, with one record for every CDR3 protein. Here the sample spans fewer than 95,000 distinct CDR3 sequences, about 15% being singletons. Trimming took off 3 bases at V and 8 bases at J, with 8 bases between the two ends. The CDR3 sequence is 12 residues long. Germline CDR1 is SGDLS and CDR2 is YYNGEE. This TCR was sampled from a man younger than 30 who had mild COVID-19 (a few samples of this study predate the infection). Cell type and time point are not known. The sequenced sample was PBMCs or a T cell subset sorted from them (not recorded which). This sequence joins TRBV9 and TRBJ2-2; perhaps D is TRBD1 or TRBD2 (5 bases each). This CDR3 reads CASSGGEGELFF. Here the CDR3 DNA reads TGTGCCAGCAGCGGAGGGGAAGGGGAGCTGTTTTTT.